The 19 T cell receptor beta chains given below trace back to one sample, sequenced in a study of blood T cells in healthy people across ages. The use of a sample-barcoded 5' primer and a J-beta primer mix characterized a second PCR of about 7 to 12 cycles. TCRdb used MiXCR to reprocess the 5' RACE reads, holding one entry per CDR3 protein. The sample carries about 730,000 distinct CDR3 sequences, roughly two fifths recorded once. Material: blood. These TCRs come from a woman in her fifties or sixties in good health.

This clonotype was seen repeatedly, ten times or more. The chain is built from TRBV13 and TRBJ2-3, with D perhaps TRBD2 (6 bases). Germline V gene lookup returns CDR1 PRHDT and CDR2 FYEKMQ (reference sequence). The CDR3 consists of 18 residues. V lost 2 bases and J lost 0, with 18 bases in between. The CDR3 is CASSLISGRDPSTDTQYF. The CDR3 nucleotides are TGTGCCAGCAGCTTAATATCCGGGCGGGACCCTAGCACAGATACGCAGTATTTT. Looking up the rest from reference TRBV13 and TRBJ2-3 gives the full variable domain: AAGVIQSPRHLIKEKRETATLKCYPIPRHDTVYWYQQGPGQDPQFLISFYEKMQSDKGSIPDRFSAQQFSDYHSELNMSSLELGDSALYFCASSLISGRDPSTDTQYFGPGTRLTVL.

The table lists this clonotype with a count of one. The gene calls are TRBV9 and TRBJ2-1, with 10 bases fitting TRBD2. The J call may be mistaken, given a closer DNA end match to TRBJ2-7. The CDR3 runs 14 residues. Germline V gives CDR1 SGDLS, CDR2 YYNGEE. The CDR3 DNA is TGTGCCAGCACCAAGGGACTAGCGAACTACGAGCAGTACTTC. Translation: CASTKGLANYEQYF.

This clonotype has more than one count but fewer than ten. The chain recombines TRBV2 with TRBJ1-1; D perhaps matches TRBD1 (6 bases). V lost 4 bases to trimming and J lost 10 bases, with 10 bases between them. Germline V gene sequence: CDR1 SNHLY, CDR2 FYNNEI. CDR3 length equals 11 residues. CDR3 sequence: CASSVRDTAFF. CDR3 DNA: TGTGCCAGCAGTGTTCGGGACACAGCTTTCTTT.

The V and J genes are TRBV6-5 and TRBJ2-1; D may be TRBD1 (5 bases). Trimming shortened V by 1 base and J by 7 bases, and 23 bases separated the two germline ends. Germline V gives CDR1 MNHEY, CDR2 SVGAGI. This CDR3 is built from 18 residues. CDR3 in DNA: TGTGCCAGCAGTTACTTACTGACAGACCAAGTGGGAATGAATGAGCAGTTCTTC. As protein: CASSYLLTDQVGMNEQFF.

The chain is built from TRBV20-1 and TRBJ2-7; TRBD2 agrees at 7 bases. The junction had 8 bases not matched to a gene; V was cut back by 0 bases and J by 3 bases. CDR1 is DFQATT, CDR2 SNEGSKA, per germline (reference sequence). The CDR3 is 15 amino acids. The DNA for the CDR3 is TGCAGTGCTAGAGATCTTCTAGCGGAACTCTACGAGCAGTACTTC. This codes for CSARDLLAELYEQYF.

The rearrangement links TRBV6-5 to TRBJ1-4; weak D call: TRBD1 (6 bases). V shed 6 bases and J shed 0 bases, with 14 bases lying between them. The CDR3 is 16 amino acids. CDR1 MNHEY and CDR2 SVGAGI come from the germline V gene. In DNA, the CDR3 is TGTGCCAGCAGCCCCGCGGGGGCCTCAACTAATGAAAAACTGTTTTTT. Its translation: CASSPAGASTNEKLFF.

This clonotype was recorded a few times. This rearrangement joins TRBV20-1 to TRBJ1-5; possible D gene TRBD1, 5 bases. V lost 1 base to trimming and J lost 3 bases, with 13 bases between them. Germline values: CDR1 DFQATT, CDR2 SNEGSKA (reference sequence). This CDR3 contains 15 residues. CDR3 sequence (DNA): TGCAGTGCTAGAGGGAGCAGGGTTAACAATCAGCCCCAGCATTTT. Translating gives CSARGSRVNNQPQHF.

The rearrangement uses TRBV9 and TRBJ2-1; no reliable D call. The CDR3 runs 13 residues. Trimming took off 4 bases at V and 7 bases at J, with 12 bases between the two ends. Per the germline V gene, CDR1 is SGDLS and CDR2 is YYNGEE. This chain's CDR3 is CASSTRPGNEQFF. The CDR3 region has the DNA TGTGCCAGCAGCACCCGTCCCGGGAATGAGCAGTTCTTC.

The rearrangement links TRBV9 to TRBJ2-1, with 7 bases aligning to TRBD1. The end of the DNA is better explained by TRBJ2-7, so the J call may be wrong. The CDR3 consists of 17 residues. The germline gives CDR1 SGDLS, CDR2 YYNGEE. CDR3 coding DNA: TGTGCCAGCAGTGAACACAGGGGATCGGGCTCCTACAATGAGCAGTACTTC. This gives the protein CASSEHRGSGSYNEQYF.

The rearrangement links TRBV20-1 to TRBJ2-1, with 10 bases identical to TRBD2. Looked up from germline, CDR1 is DFQATT and CDR2 is SNEGSKA (reference sequence). The CDR3 has 14 residues. DNA of the CDR3: TGCAATGCAACCGGGACTAGCGCCCCGGGTGAGCAGTTCTTC. Translating it yields CNATGTSAPGEQFF.

V usage is TRBV12-3 or TRBV12-4 and J usage is TRBJ1-1, with D tentatively TRBD1 (6 bases). V was cut by 7 bases and J by 8 bases, with 17 bases left in between. The CDR3 covers 13 residues. CDR3 region: CASTQLRGTEAFF. The CDR3 DNA reads TGTGCCAGCACCCAACTCAGGGGCACCGAAGCTTTCTTT.

This clonotype was counted only a few times. The chain is built from TRBV20-1 and TRBJ2-7, with D uncertain. V was cut by 0 bases and J by 3 bases, with 12 bases left in between. Germline-derived CDR1 and CDR2 are DFQATT and SNEGSKA (reference sequence). This CDR3 is built from 14 residues. The CDR3 here is CSARDLEAVYEQYF. For the CDR3, the DNA is TGCAGTGCTAGAGATCTCGAGGCCGTCTACGAGCAGTACTTC.

The chain recombines TRBV7-9 with TRBJ2-7; TRBD1 is a possible D gene (6 bases). Germline V gene lookup returns CDR1 SEHNR and CDR2 FQNEAQ (reference sequence). V shed 5 bases and J shed 0 bases, with 14 bases lying between them. CDR3 size: 15 residues. The CDR3: CASSTRDIPSYEQYF. The CDR3, as DNA: TGTGCCAGCAGCACCCGGGACATCCCCTCCTACGAGCAGTACTTC.

Remarks on this clonotype: The junction and the germline gene differ at one end; a read error may be behind it. V and J are TRBV6-5 and TRBJ2-1; TRBD2 matches 11 bases. Germline assignment: CDR1 MNHEY and CDR2 SVGAGI. The CDR3 consists of 16 residues. The CDR3 is CAISRVGTSGYNEQFF. The CDR3 nucleotides are TGTGCCATCAGTAGGGTTGGGACTAGCGGTTACAATGAGCAGTTCTTC.

The V and J genes are TRBV5-8 and TRBJ2-5, with D perhaps assigned TRBD1 or TRBD2 (5 bases each). The V end lost 4 bases, the J end lost 0 bases, and 13 bases lay between the germline ends. CDR3 length equals 15 residues. Germline V gives CDR1 SGHTS, CDR2 YDEGEE. CDR3 DNA sequence: TGTGCCAGCAGCGTAGGGCCGGGACACCAAGAGACCCAGTACTTC. This encodes CASSVGPGHQETQYF.

This clonotype was seen only a few times. This chain links TRBV7-3 with TRBJ1-2, with D perhaps TRBD1 (5 bases). With 2 bases removed from V and 6 bases from J, the gap between germline ends came to 10 bases. The CDR3 spans 13 residues. From germline, CDR1 is SGHTA and CDR2 FQGTGA. The DNA of the CDR3 is TGTGCCAGCAGCTTACTAGCGGGGCATGGCTACACCTTC. Encoded protein: CASSLLAGHGYTF. The variable domain in full, with the rest retrieved from reference TRBV7-3 and TRBJ1-2, is GAGVSQTPSNKVTEKGKYVELRCDPISGHTALYWYRQSLGQGPEFLIYFQGTGAADDSGLPNDRFFAVRPEGSVSTLKIQRTERGDSAVYLCASSLLAGHGYTFGSGTRLTVV.

V usage is TRBV7-9 and J usage is TRBJ1-2, with 7 bases matching TRBD1. V trimming: 5 bases; J trimming: 5 bases; junction bases outside the gene matches: 8. This CDR3 has 14 residues. Germline assignment: CDR1 SEHNR and CDR2 FQNEAQ (reference sequence). The CDR3 here is CASSPGDSIYGYTF. The DNA of the CDR3 is TGTGCCAGCAGCCCTGGGGACAGCATTTATGGCTACACCTTC. Filled out from reference TRBV7-9 and TRBJ1-2, the complete variable domain reads DTGVSQNPRHKITKRGQNVTFRCDPISEHNRLYWYRQTLGQGPEFLTYFQNEAQLEKSRLLSDRFSAERPKGSFSTLEIQRTEQGDSAMYLCASSPGDSIYGYTFGSGTRLTVV.

This chain links TRBV29-1 with TRBJ2-1; D call uncertain. The CDR3 loop spans 12 amino acids. Germline lookup yields CDR1 SQVTM and CDR2 ANQGSEA. The ends were cut back, 4 bases at V and 5 bases at J, with 9 bases in the middle. The CDR3 DNA reads TGCAGCGTTGTGGGCGTTGACAATGAGCAGTTCTTC. Its translation is CSVVGVDNEQFF.

As to this clonotype: One end of the junction is discordant with germline, which a read error may explain. This sequence joins TRBV20-1 and TRBJ2-7; TRBD2 agrees at 9 bases. This CDR3 is built from 14 residues. Germline V CDR1 and CDR2: DFQATT, SNEGSKA (reference sequence). The CDR3 nucleotides are TGCAGTGCCAGCTCTAGCGGGGCCTCCTACGAGCAGTGCTTC. Protein product: CSASSSGASYEQCF.